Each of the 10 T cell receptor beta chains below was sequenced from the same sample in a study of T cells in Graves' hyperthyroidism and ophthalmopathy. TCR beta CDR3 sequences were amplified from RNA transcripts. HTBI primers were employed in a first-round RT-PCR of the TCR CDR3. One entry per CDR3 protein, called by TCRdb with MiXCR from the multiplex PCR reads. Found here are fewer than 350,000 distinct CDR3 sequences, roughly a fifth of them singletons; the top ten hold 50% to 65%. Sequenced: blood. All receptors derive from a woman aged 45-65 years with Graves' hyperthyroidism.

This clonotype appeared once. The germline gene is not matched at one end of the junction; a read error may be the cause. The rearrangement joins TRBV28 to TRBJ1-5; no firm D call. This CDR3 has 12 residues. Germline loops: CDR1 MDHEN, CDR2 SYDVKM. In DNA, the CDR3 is TGTGCCAGCAGGACGGGTGGTCAGCCCCAGCGTTTT. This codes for CASRTGGQPQRF.

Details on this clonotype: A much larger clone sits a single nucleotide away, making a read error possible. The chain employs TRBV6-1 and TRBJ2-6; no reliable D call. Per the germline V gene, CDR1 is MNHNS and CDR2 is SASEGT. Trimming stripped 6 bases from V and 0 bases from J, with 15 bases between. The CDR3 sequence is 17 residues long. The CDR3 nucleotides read TGTGCCAGCAGGTCGTACCGCCTCTTCTCTGGGGCCAACGTCCTGACTTTC. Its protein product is CASRSYRLFSGANVLTF.

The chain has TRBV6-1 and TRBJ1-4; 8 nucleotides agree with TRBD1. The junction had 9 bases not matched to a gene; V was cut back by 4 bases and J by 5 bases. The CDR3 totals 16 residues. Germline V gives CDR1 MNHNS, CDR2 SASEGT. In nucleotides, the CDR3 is TGTGCCAGCAGTGTGTCCGGGACAGGCAAGAATGAAAAACTGTTTTTT. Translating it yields CASSVSGTGKNEKLFF.

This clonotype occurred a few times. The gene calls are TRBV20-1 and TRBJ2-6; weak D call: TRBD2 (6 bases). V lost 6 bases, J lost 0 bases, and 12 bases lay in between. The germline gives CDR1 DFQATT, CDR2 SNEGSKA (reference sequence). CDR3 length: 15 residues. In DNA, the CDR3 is TGCAGTGCCCGGGGACTGCACTCTGGGGCCAACGTCCTGACTTTC. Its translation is CSARGLHSGANVLTF.

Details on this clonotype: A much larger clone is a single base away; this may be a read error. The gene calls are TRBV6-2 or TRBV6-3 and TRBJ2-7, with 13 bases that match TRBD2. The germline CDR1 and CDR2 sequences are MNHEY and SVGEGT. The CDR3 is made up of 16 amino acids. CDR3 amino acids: CTSSTRTSGRNDEQYF. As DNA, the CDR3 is TGTACCAGCAGTACTCGGACTAGCGGGAGAAACGACGAGCAGTACTTC.

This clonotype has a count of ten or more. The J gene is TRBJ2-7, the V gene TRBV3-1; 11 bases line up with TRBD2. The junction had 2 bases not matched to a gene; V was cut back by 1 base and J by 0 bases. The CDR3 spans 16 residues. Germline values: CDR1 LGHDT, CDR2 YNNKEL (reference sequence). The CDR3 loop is CASSQATSGISYEQYF. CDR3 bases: TGTGCCAGCAGCCAAGCGACTAGCGGGATCTCCTACGAGCAGTACTTC.

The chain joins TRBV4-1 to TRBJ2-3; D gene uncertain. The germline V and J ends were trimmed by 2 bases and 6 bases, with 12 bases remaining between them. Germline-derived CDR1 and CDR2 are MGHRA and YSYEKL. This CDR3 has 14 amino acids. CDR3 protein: CASSQPTERDTQYF. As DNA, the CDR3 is TGCGCCAGCAGCCAACCGACGGAGAGGGATACGCAGTATTTT.

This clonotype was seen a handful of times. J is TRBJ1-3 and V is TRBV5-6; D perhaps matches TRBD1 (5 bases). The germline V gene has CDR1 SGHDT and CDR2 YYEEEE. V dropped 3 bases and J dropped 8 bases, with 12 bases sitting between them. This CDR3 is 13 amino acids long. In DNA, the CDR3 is TGTGCCAGCAGCTCTCAGGGATTGGACACCATATATTTT. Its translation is CASSSQGLDTIYF.

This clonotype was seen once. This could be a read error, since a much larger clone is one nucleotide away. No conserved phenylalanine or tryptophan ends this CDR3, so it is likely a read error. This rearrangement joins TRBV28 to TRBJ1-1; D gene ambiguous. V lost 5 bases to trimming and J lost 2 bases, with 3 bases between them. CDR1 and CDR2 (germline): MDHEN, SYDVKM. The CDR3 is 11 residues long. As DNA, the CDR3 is TGTGCCAGCAGTGGAAACACTGAAGCTTTCTCT. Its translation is CASSGNTEAFS.

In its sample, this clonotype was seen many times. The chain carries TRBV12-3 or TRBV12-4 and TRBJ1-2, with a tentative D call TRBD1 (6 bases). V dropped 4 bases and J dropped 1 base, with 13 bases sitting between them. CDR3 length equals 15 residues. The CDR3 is CASSSPGTHNYGYTF. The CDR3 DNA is TGTGCCAGCAGTTCGCCCGGGACACATAACTATGGCTACACCTTC.